The 23 T cell receptor beta chains below all came from one sample that was sequenced in a study of blood T cell repertoires in COVID-19. The method was immunoSEQ multiplex PCR; TCRdb's version includes in-frame clones alone and lacks a portion of them. Of roughly 260,000 clones in the sample, more than 75% were seen once. The sequencing input was PBMCs or T cells enriched from blood (not recorded which). Source of these receptors: a woman younger than 30 who had recovered from COVID-19.

The J gene is TRBJ2-1, the V gene TRBV7-9; 13 bases map to TRBD2. The CDR3 extends over 17 amino acids. CDR1 SEHNR and CDR2 FQNEAQ come from the germline V gene (reference sequence). The J segment lost 6 bases and the V segment lost 6 bases, leaving 11 bases of the junction unmatched. CDR3 loop: CASRSAGTSGERNEQFF. Written as DNA, the CDR3 is TGTGCCAGCAGGTCAGCCGGGACTAGCGGGGAACGCAATGAGCAGTTCTTC.

There are a few counts of this clone. This chain joins TRBV3-1 (or the pseudogene TRBV3-2) and TRBJ1-1; weak D call: TRBD1 (5 bases). The germline V and J ends were trimmed by 1 base and 4 bases, with 7 bases remaining between them. Germline CDR1 reads LGHDT; CDR2 reads YNNKEL (reference sequence). The CDR3 runs 13 residues. The CDR3 here is CASSQGRGTEAFF. Written as DNA, the CDR3 is TGTGCCAGCAGCCAAGGGAGGGGCACTGAAGCTTTCTTT.

The rearrangement uses TRBV29-1 and TRBJ1-2; D gene unclear. The CDR3 contains 11 residues. Germline lookup yields CDR1 SQVTM and CDR2 ANQGSEA. V was shortened by 6 bases and J by 4 bases, with 9 bases between the two germline ends. For the CDR3, the DNA is TGCAGCGTGGTGAGTGGCTATGGCTACACCTTC. It specifies CSVVSGYGYTF.

The chain employs TRBV2 and TRBJ2-3; TRBD1 agrees at 8 bases. The CDR3 loop spans 15 amino acids. From germline, CDR1 is SNHLY and CDR2 FYNNEI. Germline trimming cut 5 bases from V and 2 bases from J; bases unmatched to any gene: 6. The CDR3 region is CASSSDRATTDTQYF. CDR3 coding DNA: TGTGCCAGCAGTTCGGACAGGGCTACCACAGATACGCAGTATTTT.

The CDR3 DNA sequence: TGTGCCAGCAGCTTAAGGTCGGGAGGTTACAATGAGCAGTTCTTC. It translates to CASSLRSGGYNEQFF. This chain joins TRBV7-3 and TRBJ2-1; 7 bases are shared with TRBD2. The CDR3 spans 15 residues. Germline CDR1 SGHTA, CDR2 FQGTGA. V shed 1 base, J shed 4 bases, and the junction held 4 bases outside the gene matches. Looking up the rest from reference TRBV7-3 and TRBJ2-1 gives the full variable domain: GAGVSQTPSNKVTEKGKYVELRCDPISGHTALYWYRQSLGQGPEFLIYFQGTGAADDSGLPNDRFFAVRPEGSVSTLKIQRTERGDSAVYLCASSLRSGGYNEQFFGPGTRLTVL.

This sequence joins TRBV7-9 and TRBJ2-7, with TRBD1 matching over 7 bases. The germline V gene encodes CDR1 SEHNR and CDR2 FQNEAQ (reference sequence). Trimming removed 4 bases from V and 1 base from J; junction bases left unmatched: 4. The CDR3 covers 14 residues. The CDR3 region is CASSWGQSSYEQYF. The CDR3 DNA reads as TGTGCCAGCAGCTGGGGACAGTCGTCCTACGAGCAGTACTTC.

The chain links TRBV20-1 to TRBJ2-5, with 8 bases aligning to TRBD1. With V trimmed by 3 bases and J by 2 bases, 8 bases remained unmatched. Germline CDR1 is DFQATT and CDR2 is SNEGSKA (reference sequence). This CDR3 has 15 residues. The CDR3 nucleotides are TGCAGTGCTAGTCTAGACAGGGGAGGTCAAGAGACCCAGTACTTC. Encoded protein: CSASLDRGGQETQYF.

This sequence joins TRBV29-1 and TRBJ2-1; 12 nucleotides match TRBD1. Germline V gene lookup returns CDR1 SQVTM and CDR2 ANQGSEA. Trimming at V came to 1 base and at J to 10 bases, leaving 14 bases not matched to a gene. The CDR3 has 17 residues. The CDR3 region has the DNA TGCAGCGTTGAAGCTACTACACCGGGACAGGGGGCTTTGGAGCAGTTCTTC. Translated, it gives CSVEATTPGQGALEQFF.

The rearrangement uses TRBV30 and TRBJ2-5; 9 nucleotides match TRBD2. J gave up 1 base and V 2 bases, and 5 bases lay outside the gene matches. Per the germline V gene, CDR1 is GTSNPN and CDR2 is SVGIG (reference sequence). The CDR3 spans 15 residues. CDR3 DNA sequence: TGTGCCTGGAGTCACTCGGGACTAGCCCAAGAGACCCAGTACTTC. This gives the protein CAWSHSGLAQETQYF.

The chain combines TRBV10-3 with TRBJ2-1, with TRBD2 matching 13 bases. CDR3 length: 16 residues. V shed 0 bases and J 7 bases; nucleotides not matched to a gene: 3. Germline lookup yields CDR1 ENHRY and CDR2 SYGVKD. The CDR3 DNA follows: TGTGCCATCAGTGAGTCTCAACTAGCGGGAGGGAATGAGCAGTTCTTC. Amino acid sequence: CAISESQLAGGNEQFF.

This clone was seen a single time. J is TRBJ2-1 and V is TRBV9; 12 positions agree with TRBD1. In germline, CDR1 is SGDLS, CDR2 YYNGEE. The length of the CDR3 is 16 residues. Trimming at V came to 1 base and at J to 8 bases, leaving 7 bases not matched to a gene. The CDR3 spells CASSVRDRGLVYEQFF. The CDR3 region has the DNA TGTGCCAGCAGCGTACGGGACAGGGGGCTGGTCTATGAGCAGTTCTTC.

V gene TRBV19 combines with J gene TRBJ1-2; D unresolved. CDR1 is LNHDA and CDR2 is SQIVND in the germline V gene (reference sequence). This CDR3 is 16 amino acids long. V was trimmed by 1 base and J by 1 base, leaving 13 bases between them. The CDR3 DNA sequence: TGTGCCAGTAGTATAGTTGGCAGCGAAGATAACTATGGCTACACCTTC. Amino acid sequence: CASSIVGSEDNYGYTF.

This clone came up many times. V and J are TRBV7-9 and TRBJ2-7; the match to TRBD2 covers 14 bases. Germline V CDR1 and CDR2: SEHNR, FQNEAQ (reference sequence). The CDR3 is 15 residues long. The ends lost 5 bases at V and 5 bases at J; junction bases unmatched: 5. The CDR3 region has the DNA TGTGCCAGCAGCGGACTAGCGGGGGGCCGGGACGAGCAGTACTTC. As protein: CASSGLAGGRDEQYF.

The chain has TRBV27 and TRBJ1-5; D gene ambiguous. The CDR3 length is 13 residues. Looked up from germline, CDR1 is MNHEY and CDR2 is SMNVEV (reference sequence). V lost 3 bases and J lost 9, with 12 bases in between. As DNA, the CDR3 is TGTGCCAGCAGTTTGTTGGGAGGTGGGCCCCAGCATTTT. It translates to CASSLLGGGPQHF.

This chain joins TRBV28 and TRBJ1-5; no clear D. The CDR3 has 15 residues. Germline V gene lookup returns CDR1 MDHEN and CDR2 SYDVKM. V lost 6 bases and J 3 bases, leaving 15 bases between the germline ends. The CDR3 protein is CASRVVGEDNQPQHF. The CDR3 DNA reads as TGTGCCAGCAGGGTGGTTGGGGAGGACAATCAGCCCCAGCATTTT.

The chain has TRBV7-2 and TRBJ1-4; TRBD1 might be the D (6 bases). Per the germline V gene, CDR1 is SGHTA and CDR2 is FQGNSA. Trimming stripped 3 bases from V and 7 bases from J, with 18 bases between. The CDR3 length is 16 residues. For the CDR3, the DNA is TGTGCCAGCAGCTTTACAGGGTCTAGGGAGGGTGAAAAACTGTTTTTT. It specifies CASSFTGSREGEKLFF.

This rearrangement joins TRBV10-3 to TRBJ1-2, with a tentative D call TRBD1 (5 bases). V shed 4 bases and J shed 10 bases, with 16 bases lying between them. CDR3 length equals 13 residues. CDR1 is ENHRY, CDR2 SYGVKD, per germline. As DNA, the CDR3 is TGTGCCATCAGTGGTAGGGGCAGCTCCTACTACACCTTC. This sequence encodes CAISGRGSSYYTF.

V and J are TRBV4-1 and TRBJ2-5; 10 bases match TRBD2. With V trimmed by 0 bases and J by 5 bases, 3 bases remained unmatched. Germline CDR1 MGHRA, CDR2 YSYEKL. This CDR3 comprises 15 residues. In nucleotides, the CDR3 is TGCGCCAGCAGCCAAGAACTAGCGGGACCGGAGACCCAGTACTTC. Translating gives CASSQELAGPETQYF.

J is TRBJ1-6 and V is TRBV6-2 or TRBV6-3; the D gene is possibly TRBD1 (5 bases). V was shortened by 6 bases and J by 9 bases, with 18 bases between the two germline ends. CDR1 and CDR2 (germline): MNHEY, SVGEGT. This CDR3 region has 15 residues. CDR3 residues: CASSNPGAASSPLHF. CDR3 coding DNA: TGTGCCAGCAGCAACCCTGGGGCAGCCAGTTCACCCCTCCACTTT.

The chain recombines TRBV24-1 with TRBJ2-1, with 7 nucleotides matching TRBD1. Germline V gene sequence: CDR1 KGHDR, CDR2 SFDVKD. The V segment lost 4 bases and the J segment 0 bases; nucleotides outside the gene matches: 8. CDR3 length: 17 residues. CDR3 nucleotides: TGTGCCACCAGTGACCAGGGACAGCGATTCTCCTACAATGAGCAGTTCTTC. This codes for CATSDQGQRFSYNEQFF.

The chain links TRBV6-5 to TRBJ2-2; possible D gene TRBD2, 5 bases. From germline, CDR1 is MNHEY and CDR2 SVGAGI. The CDR3 consists of 14 residues. V was cut by 0 bases and J by 6 bases, with 8 bases left in between. The chain's CDR3 is CASSYSRESGELFF. The CDR3 nucleotides are TGTGCCAGCAGTTACTCGAGGGAATCCGGGGAGCTGTTTTTT.

V usage is TRBV7-2 and J usage is TRBJ2-7, with a weak D call TRBD1 (5 bases). Deletions cut 0 bases from V and 5 bases from J, with 8 bases between. Germline CDR1 and CDR2: SGHTA and FQGNSA. The CDR3 runs to 13 residues. CDR3 sequence reads: CASSLAPRDEQYF. CDR3 DNA: TGTGCCAGCAGCTTAGCCCCCAGGGACGAGCAGTACTTC.

V and J are TRBV5-5 and TRBJ2-7; 7 nucleotides align to TRBD2. Germline trimming cut 3 bases from V and 2 bases from J; bases unmatched to any gene: 5. The CDR3 sequence is 14 residues long. Germline assignment: CDR1 SGHKS and CDR2 YYEKEE (reference sequence). The CDR3 is CASSSASGTYEQYF. The CDR3 coding sequence is TGTGCCAGCAGCTCAGCTAGCGGAACCTACGAGCAGTACTTC.